This TCR beta chain was profiled in a study of shared clonotypes between healthy human individuals (dated by TCRdb to the early 2020s). Notes on the research overall: A couple of women and a few men aged 18 to 49 years were included in the cohort. To increase sequencing depth and limit assay-specific biases, TCR repertoire library preparation and sequencing were carried out by different laboratories using diverse techniques. Each donor's leukapheresis produced roughly between roughly 0.85 and 10 billion PBMCs. For each donor, three plates each were used for CD4 naive and CD4 memory, two plates were used for CD8 naive, and one plate was used for CD8 memory. To estimate repertoire size and how much clonotypes are shared between individuals, the study performed deep sequencing of blood TCR repertoires from 4 to 6 healthy adults.

Of note for this clone: The target of this receptor is not known. The input lacks base qualities; no much larger clone sits a single base away. Other nucleotide sequences in the sample specify the same CDR3.

Paper-wide results and their limitations: Estimated clonotype richness was generally larger for naive than for memory subsets. Higher generation probabilities were observed for clonotypes shared by all four sorted-subset donors than for non-shared clonotypes. Pairwise subsampling led to the expectation that sequencing depth would affect the degree of clonotype sharing among donors. Rarefaction of sorted-subset datasets indicated incomplete sequencing despite the large sequencing depth. Sampling was restricted to blood, and TCR repertoires in tissue are likely to differ from TCR repertoires in blood. Because the study included a small number of donors, the genetic and exposure-history diversity represented was limited. Across four donors, roughly 5% of naive CD4, approximately 3.6% of naive CD8, about 2% of memory CD4, and approximately 0.4% of memory CD8 clonotypes were shared.

V sheds 1 base and J sheds 1 base, leaving 11 bases between their ends. The germline V gene provides CDR1 SGHAT and CDR2 FQNNGV. Spanning cysteine to phenylalanine, the CDR3 consists of 15 amino acids. CDR3 DNA only is kept here, 45 bases in frame from base 1. Using the deep immunoSEQ assay, TCR CDR3 regions were amplified from genomic DNA by multiplex PCR. Genomic DNA extracted from each cell subset was distributed evenly over all wells of several immunoSEQ 96-well plates, and each plate served as one replicate. For sorted subsets, each replicate PCR was loaded with 200 ng genomic DNA, equivalent to 25,000 to 30,000 T cell genomes. The purified libraries were quantified using a Qubit 3.0 fluorometer, sized with a Bioanalyzer 2100, and then quantified again using the KAPA Library Quantification kit. Each immunoSEQ 96-well plate was sequenced on its own single-read 150-cycle Illumina NextSeq 550 flow cell. In the paper's pipeline: Because the immunoSEQ output included only junctional sequences and no quality scores, the filtering could not be the same as the filtering used for full-length reads. To assign V/J genes and CDR3, sequences were annotated using PyIR, a Python wrapper for IgBLAST v1.9, with IMGT germline references. Any read was removed if the V/J assignment was weak (E-value above 1e-6), the CDR3 was missing, or the read contained stop codons, out-of-frame junctions, or ambiguous translated residues. V3J clonotypes were defined as sequences sharing the same inferred V gene, J gene, and CDR3 amino acid sequence. Percentage overlap between repertoires was calculated by dividing the number of shared unique clonotypes by the size of the smaller repertoire. Three approaches were used to assess repertoire richness: RTK rarefaction, the Chao1 estimator, and Recon v2.1 estimates of unobserved clonotypes. Generation probabilities for all TCRbeta clonotypes obtained by the gDNA method from several donors were computed using OLGA. Drawn from immuneACCESS, this table holds only the in-frame rearrangements with V and J called that TCRdb kept. Clones are partly lost; checked studies trace under half to an unresolved V gene and leave the rest unexplained. The V and J calls and clone size are taken from that table; D and trimming were inferred from the DNA. The sample data list about 2.1 million clones, and just over 90% of these were observed just once. The ten biggest clones cover around 1.8% of the sample.

For the CD8 naive samples, CD45RO-negative cells were positively selected for CCR7, yielding a CD45RA+CCR7+ population from which TemRA cells were excluded. Donors were healthy HIV-negative adults with no recently reported acute infections or vaccinations. Every donor was a Caucasian adult living in Nashville, Tennessee, USA. After blood collection by leukapheresis, PBMCs were isolated using Ficoll-Histopaque density gradient centrifugation and then cryopreserved in the vapor phase of liquid nitrogen. Purity and quantity of every magnetically sorted T cell population were checked by analytical flow cytometry. Genomic DNA was isolated from every sorted fraction and measured by UV absorbance on a Nanodrop 2000c.

This sequence originates from a man younger than 35 in good health. Some clones in this sample may be carry-over from other donors' samples. The rearrangement joined TRBV11-2 to TRBJ2-7; TRBD2 is perhaps the D gene, given 6 matching bases. The sample taken for sequencing was naive CD8+ T cells from PBMCs. This specimen's cell subset or site label, per the study, means: CD45RA+CCR7+. Read as DNA, the sequence is TGTGCCAGCAGCTTAGTGGGGGGTTTATCCTACGAGCAGTACTTC. This sequence encodes CASSLVGGLSYEQYF.